A single sample is the source of the 11 T cell receptor beta chains below, sequenced in a study of blood T cell repertoires in COVID-19. Using immunoSEQ multiplex PCR, the repertoire was profiled, and TCRdb retains in-frame clones only, with some absent. The sample includes 30,000 or so clones, 90% seen only once; the top ten take approximately 1%. The source material was peripheral blood. These TCRs come from a man aged 65 to 85 with active or convalescent COVID-19.

Only one count was recorded for this clone. The gene calls are TRBV6-2 or TRBV6-3 and TRBJ1-2, with a weak D call TRBD1 (6 bases). CDR1 MNHEY and CDR2 SVGEGT come from the germline V gene. The CDR3 spans 15 residues. V was shortened by 2 bases and J by 4 bases, with 14 bases between the two germline ends. DNA of the CDR3: TGTGCCAGCAGTTACCCGGGACACTATGCCTATGGCTACACCTTC. Amino acid sequence: CASSYPGHYAYGYTF.

The rearrangement joins TRBV19 to TRBJ2-1; D may be TRBD1 (6 bases). Trimming removed 6 bases at V and 4 bases at J, with 13 bases between. Germline V gene lookup returns CDR1 LNHDA and CDR2 SQIVND (reference sequence). CDR3 size: 14 residues. The CDR3 sequence: CASRLRTAYNEQFF. The DNA for the CDR3 is TGTGCCAGTAGGTTGAGGACAGCATACAATGAGCAGTTCTTC.

The gene calls are TRBV30 and TRBJ1-2; D is uncertain. Germline-derived CDR1 and CDR2 are GTSNPN and SVGIG (reference sequence). The CDR3 spans 13 residues. V lost 2 bases and J 0 bases, leaving 7 bases between the germline ends. The CDR3 DNA sequence: TGTGCCTGGAGTCAAGGAGCTAACTATGGCTACACCTTC. Protein: CAWSQGANYGYTF.

The rearrangement links TRBV4-1 to TRBJ2-1; D not certain. This CDR3 spans 14 amino acids. The germline V gene encodes CDR1 MGHRA and CDR2 YSYEKL. Trimming left V 2 bases short and J 4 bases short, with 9 bases between. CDR3 DNA sequence: TGCGCCAGCAGCCAATTTCGTCAGTACAATGAGCAGTTCTTC. It encodes CASSQFRQYNEQFF.

The gene calls are TRBV5-5 and TRBJ1-6, with D maybe TRBD1 (6 bases). Trimming pared 4 bases from V and 9 bases from J, leaving 17 bases between. The CDR3 totals 15 residues. Germline CDR1 SGHKS, CDR2 YYEKEE (reference sequence). CDR3 sequence reads: CASSQLPGQPSPLHF. CDR3 coding DNA: TGTGCCAGCAGCCAGCTACCCGGACAGCCTTCACCCCTCCACTTT.

DNA of the CDR3: TGTGCCAGCAGCGCCCGGGACAGAAGCGCAGATACGCAGTATTTT. Residues: CASSARDRSADTQYF. The genes are TRBV9 and TRBJ2-3, with 7 positions matching TRBD1. From germline, CDR1 is SGDLS and CDR2 YYNGEE. This CDR3 contains 15 residues. J gave up 4 bases and V 3 bases, and 8 bases lay outside the gene matches.

The chain has TRBV2 and TRBJ2-7; TRBD2 matches 7 bases. The germline gives CDR1 SNHLY, CDR2 FYNNEI. This CDR3 comprises 13 residues. Losses at the gene ends were 6 bases for V and 2 bases for J; bases not matched to a gene: 4. CDR3 in DNA: TGTGCCAGCAGGCTAGCGGTCCCCTACGAGCAGTACTTC. Encoded protein: CASRLAVPYEQYF.

There are a few counts of this clone. The chain combines TRBV5-1 with TRBJ1-2; TRBD1 is a possible D gene (5 bases). The CDR3 consists of 15 residues. Deletions cut 4 bases from V and 7 bases from J, with 20 bases between. The germline V gene encodes CDR1 SGHRS and CDR2 YFSETQ. The CDR3: CASSPRPQASGGYTF. In DNA form, the CDR3 reads TGCGCCAGCAGCCCTCGACCACAGGCGTCTGGTGGCTACACCTTC.

The gene calls are TRBV28 and TRBJ1-1; 10 bases match TRBD1. The CDR3 sequence is 16 residues long. The germline CDR1 and CDR2 sequences are MDHEN and SYDVKM. V gave up 2 bases and J gave up 0 bases; unmatched junction bases: 3. In nucleotides, the CDR3 is TGTGCCAGCAGTTTACCGGGACAGGGGATGAACACTGAAGCTTTCTTT. Amino acids: CASSLPGQGMNTEAFF.

The chain recombines TRBV18 with TRBJ2-1; tentatively, D is TRBD1 (6 bases). CDR1 is KGHSH and CDR2 is LQKENI in the germline V gene. V lost 3 bases to trimming and J lost 12 bases, with 18 bases between them. This CDR3 spans 14 amino acids. CDR3: CASSPPSGTQGQFF. For the CDR3, the DNA is TGTGCCAGCTCACCCCCCTCCGGGACACAGGGGCAGTTCTTC.

The V call is TRBV6-2 or TRBV6-3, the J call TRBJ1-1; the D is unclear. Trimming took 2 bases from V and 8 from J, leaving 15 bases between them. Germline assignment: CDR1 MNHEY and CDR2 SVGEGT. The CDR3 has 14 amino acids. The DNA for the CDR3 is TGTGCCAGCAGTTACCTTCAGGCCCGGAAGGAAGCTTTCTTT. Protein: CASSYLQARKEAFF.